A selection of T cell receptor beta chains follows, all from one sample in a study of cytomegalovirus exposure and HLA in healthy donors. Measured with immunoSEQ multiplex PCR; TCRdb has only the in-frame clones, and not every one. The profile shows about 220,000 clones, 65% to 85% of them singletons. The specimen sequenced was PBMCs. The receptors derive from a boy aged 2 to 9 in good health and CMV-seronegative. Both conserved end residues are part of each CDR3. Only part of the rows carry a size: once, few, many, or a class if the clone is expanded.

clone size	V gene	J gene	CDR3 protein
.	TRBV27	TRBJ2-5	CASSPNPGTGVGETQYF
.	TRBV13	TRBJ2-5	CASRRDQGGETQYF
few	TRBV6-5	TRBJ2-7	CASSQQGHEQYF
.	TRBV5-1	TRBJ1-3	CASSLAPFGQGGNTIYF
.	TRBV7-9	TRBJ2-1	CASSIDRTTRREYNEQFF
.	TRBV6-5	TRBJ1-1	CASSYRRQGALEAFF
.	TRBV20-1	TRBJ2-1	CSATPDNEQFF
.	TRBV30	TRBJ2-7	CAWSPESYYEQYF
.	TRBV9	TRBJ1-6	CASSVSHSSSYNSPLHF
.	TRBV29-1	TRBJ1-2	CSVGQGGLGYTF
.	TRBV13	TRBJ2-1	CASSPGLAGGGLSYNEQFF
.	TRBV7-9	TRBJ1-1	CSSSLTRDIWGTEAFF
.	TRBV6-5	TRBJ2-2	CASSSYRATGELFF
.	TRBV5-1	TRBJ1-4	CASSLSGGRDEKLFF
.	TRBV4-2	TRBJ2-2	CASSQDVTGVGGELFF
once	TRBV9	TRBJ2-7	CASSESGQSYEQYF
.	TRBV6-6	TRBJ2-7	CASRMTGPYEQYF
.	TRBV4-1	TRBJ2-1	CASSQVALLGQFF
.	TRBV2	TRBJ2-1	CASSPAGFSGRERGSYNEQFF
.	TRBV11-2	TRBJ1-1	CASSLAITEGAFF
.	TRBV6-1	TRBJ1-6	CAIQGAGNSPLHF
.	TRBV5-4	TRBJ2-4	CASSLDGTSGSIQYF
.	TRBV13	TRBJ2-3	CASSPGTSGGGTDTQYF
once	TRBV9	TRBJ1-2	CASSLRGRGYGYTF
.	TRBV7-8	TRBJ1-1	CASSDSTRWAFF
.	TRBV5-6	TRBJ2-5	CASSWDSQQETQYF
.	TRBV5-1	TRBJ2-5	CASSYYTGLVQETQYF
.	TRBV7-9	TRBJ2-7	CASSWDRGQQYF
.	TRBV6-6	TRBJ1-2	CASSYSSSNYGYTF
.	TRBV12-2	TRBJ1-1	CASRVVGGTEAFF
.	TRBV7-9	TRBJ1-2	CASSSGTAFYGYTF
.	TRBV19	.	CASRLAGVNEQYF
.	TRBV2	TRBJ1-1	CASSWTGSSSVDTEAFF
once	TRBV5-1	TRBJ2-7	CASSTTSGRVYEQYF
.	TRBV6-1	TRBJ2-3	CASSQGEYSTDTQYF
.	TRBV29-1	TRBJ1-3	CSVVNLSRAGGNTIYF
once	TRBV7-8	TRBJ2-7	CASSLLGQGGYEQYF
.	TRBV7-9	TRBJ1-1	CASSLAQGTTRGTEAFF
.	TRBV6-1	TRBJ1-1	CASNPGQGYTEAFF
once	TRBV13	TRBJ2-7	CASSLGRGYEQYF
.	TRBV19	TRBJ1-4	CASSDMANEKLFF
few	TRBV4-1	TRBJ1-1	CASSPYYRSRTEAFF
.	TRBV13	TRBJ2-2	CASSSSGTGANTGELFF
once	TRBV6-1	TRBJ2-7	CASSVRQGAGTYEQYF
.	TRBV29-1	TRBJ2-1	CSARGRGTYNEQFF
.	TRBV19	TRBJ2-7	CASSTGTGAYEQYF
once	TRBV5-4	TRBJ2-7	CASSEVTNPYEQYF
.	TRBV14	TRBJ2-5	CASSLRDGTMETQYF
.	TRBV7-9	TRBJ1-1	CASRLGGQGDNTEAFF
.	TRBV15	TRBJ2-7	CATSRVRTGGVEQYF